This T cell receptor beta chain was obtained from a study of metastatic and nonmetastatic thyroid tumors. All patients were untreated before thyroid surgery. TCRdb re-called the PCR reads via MiXCR. The repertoire holds 5,500 to 7,500 clones, with 31% as singletons. Germline loops: CDR1 SGHDT, CDR2 YYEEEE. This CDR3 is built from 13 residues. V lost 4 bases, J lost 2 bases, and 2 bases stayed unmatched. Source material: tumor tissue. J is TRBJ2-7 and V is TRBV5-6; 8 bases align to TRBD1. This TCR derives from a female donor with papillary thyroid cancer or a benign thyroid nodule (not recorded which). Some clones in this sample may be carry-over from other donors' samples. The CDR3 DNA reads as TGTGCCAGCAGCGCGACAGGGGCCTACGAGCAGTACTTC. Amino acids: CASSATGAYEQYF.